Listed here are 20 T cell receptor beta chains from one sample, sequenced in a study of cytomegalovirus exposure and HLA in healthy donors. The PCR ran on 60 Vbeta and 13 Jbeta primers. The repertoire was sequenced with immunoSEQ multiplex PCR; TCRdb's copy has only in-frame clones and lacks some. The profile shows approximately 170,000 clones, roughly 77% of them singletons. The sample consisted of PBMCs. The source is a man aged 18 to 29 in good health and CMV-seropositive.

J is TRBJ2-5 and V is TRBV28; D gene unclear. The V end was cut by 3 bases, the J end by 5 bases, with 13 bases between. Germline V gene lookup returns CDR1 MDHEN and CDR2 SYDVKM. This CDR3 contains 14 residues. In DNA, the CDR3 is TGTGCCAGCAGTTTCCGCCCGCTACCGGAGACCCAGTACTTC. This gives the protein CASSFRPLPETQYF.

The genes are TRBV6-4 and TRBJ1-1, with D unclear. The CDR3 runs to 13 residues. Germline CDR1 is MRHNA and CDR2 is SNTAGT. The V end was cut by 6 bases, the J end by 8 bases, with 16 bases between. The CDR3 DNA follows: TGTGCCAGCAGCGCCGAGGCAGCTGGGGAAGCTTTCTTT. It codes for CASSAEAAGEAFF.

The chain recombines TRBV7-8 with TRBJ2-3, with a possible D match to TRBD2 (6 bases). Germline V gene sequence: CDR1 SGHVS, CDR2 FQNEAQ. The CDR3 loop spans 15 amino acids. V shed 11 bases and J shed 5 bases, with 23 bases lying between them. In DNA form, the CDR3 reads TGTGCCTCTGGGGCGCGGGCTTTGGGAGGAGATACGCAGTATTTT. Translation: CASGARALGGDTQYF.

CDR3 loop: CATQGLAGTGELFF. The CDR3 DNA is TGTGCCACCCAAGGACTAGCGGGCACCGGGGAGCTGTTTTTT. The rearrangement links TRBV10-3 to TRBJ2-2; TRBD2 matches 11 bases. CDR3 length: 14 amino acids. Germline CDR1 reads ENHRY; CDR2 reads SYGVKD. The ends lost 10 bases at V and 4 bases at J; junction bases unmatched: 5.

The chain joins TRBV29-1 to TRBJ1-1, with 10 bases that match TRBD1. Trimming at V came to 0 bases and at J to 6 bases, leaving 4 bases not matched to a gene. The length of the CDR3 is 14 residues. CDR1 is SQVTM, CDR2 ANQGSEA, per germline. The CDR3, as DNA: TGCAGCGTTGAAGAGACAGGGGGCTTCTCTGAAGCTTTCTTT. Encoded protein: CSVEETGGFSEAFF.

This clone has just a few counts. The genes are TRBV10-3 and TRBJ2-2; D might be TRBD2 (6 bases). The CDR3 covers 15 residues. Germline loops: CDR1 ENHRY, CDR2 SYGVKD. Trimming removed 2 bases at V and 1 base at J, with 8 bases between. The chain's CDR3 is CAISEASENTGELFF. The CDR3 DNA reads TGTGCCATCAGTGAGGCTAGCGAGAACACCGGGGAGCTGTTTTTT.

This sequence joins TRBV15 and TRBJ1-5, with TRBD1 as a possible D gene (6 bases). Germline CDR1 reads LNHNV; CDR2 reads YYDKDF (reference sequence). The CDR3 runs to 15 residues. Trimming left V 0 bases short and J 3 bases short, with 9 bases between. For the CDR3, the DNA is TGTGCCACCAGCAGAGATCCGGGACACAATCAGCCCCAGCATTTT. Encoded protein: CATSRDPGHNQPQHF.

V is TRBV28 and J is TRBJ2-1; TRBD1 agrees at 8 bases. The CDR3 length is 15 residues. V was clipped by 0 bases and J by 9 bases; unmatched bases: 7. Germline CDR1 MDHEN, CDR2 SYDVKM. CDR3 coding DNA: TGTGCCAGCAGTTTATGGGCAGGGGGCGCGGGTGAGCAGTTCTTC. Translated: CASSLWAGGAGEQFF. Together with reference TRBV28 and TRBJ2-1, the CDR3 gives the full variable domain: DVKVTQSSRYLVKRTGEKVFLECVQDMDHENMFWYRQDPGLGLRLIYFSYDVKMKEKGDIPEGYSVSREKKERFSLILESASTNQTSMYLCASSLWAGGAGEQFFGPGTRLTVL.

This clone has a handful of counts. V gene TRBV6-6 combines with J gene TRBJ1-2, with TRBD1 as a possible D gene (5 bases). The V end was cut by 0 bases, the J end by 4 bases, with 9 bases between. The CDR3 totals 14 residues. Germline V gene sequence: CDR1 MNHNY, CDR2 SVGAGI (reference sequence). DNA for the CDR3: TGTGCCAGCAGTTACTCCTCGCAGGGCTATGGCTACACCTTC. Its translation: CASSYSSQGYGYTF.

The J gene is TRBJ2-5, the V gene TRBV9, with 9 bases lining up with TRBD2. Per the germline V gene, CDR1 is SGDLS and CDR2 is YYNGEE. The CDR3 totals 15 residues. V lost 0 bases and J lost 5; bases outside the gene matches: 5. The CDR3 nucleotides are TGTGCCAGCAGCGTAGGAAAGCGGGGGGCGGAGACCCAGTACTTC. It is translated as CASSVGKRGAETQYF.

In nucleotides, the CDR3 is TGTGCCAGCAGTCCCGCGTATATAGCAGGGAAAGTGGAAAAACTGTTTTTT. It translates to CASSPAYIAGKVEKLFF. This chain links TRBV28 with TRBJ1-4, with a possible D match to TRBD1 (5 bases). This CDR3 is 17 amino acids long. The V gene's germline CDR1 is MDHEN and CDR2 SYDVKM. Trimming removed 5 bases at V and 8 bases at J, with 24 bases between.

Concerning this clone: At one end the junction does not follow the germline gene, possibly because of a read error. V and J are TRBV6-1 and TRBJ1-2, with 11 positions matching TRBD1. Germline V gene sequence: CDR1 MNHNS, CDR2 SASEGT. This CDR3 has 15 residues. The CDR3 sequence: CASSEGQGANYGYTF. The CDR3 region has the DNA TGTGCCAGCAGCGAAGGACAGGGGGCAAACTATGGCTACACCTTC.

This clone was picked up a small number of times. The chain joins TRBV6-1 to TRBJ1-4; maybe TRBD1 (5 bases). The CDR3 is 15 amino acids. Trimming left V 6 bases short and J 4 bases short, with 15 bases between. The germline CDR1 and CDR2 sequences are MNHNS and SASEGT. CDR3 DNA sequence: TGTGCCAGCAGCGACCGCGGGGGAATTAATGAAAAACTGTTTTTT. Translated: CASSDRGGINEKLFF.

The chain carries TRBV5-1 and TRBJ2-2; D not resolved. CDR1 and CDR2 from the germline V gene are SGHRS and YFSETQ. Deletions cut 0 bases from V and 1 base from J, with 4 bases between. This CDR3 comprises 14 residues. The CDR3 nucleotides read TGCGCCAGCAGCTTGGGTCGGAACACCGGGGAGCTGTTTTTT. Translating gives CASSLGRNTGELFF.

The rearrangement uses TRBV5-1 and TRBJ2-1, with D maybe TRBD1 (6 bases). Germline-derived CDR1 and CDR2 are SGHRS and YFSETQ. V gave up 4 bases and J gave up 1 base, with 12 bases separating them. This CDR3 spans 15 amino acids. CDR3 region: CASSIRDISYNEQFF. The CDR3 nucleotides are TGCGCCAGCAGCATCCGGGACATTTCCTACAATGAGCAGTTCTTC.

The chain uses TRBV6-1 and TRBJ2-7; tentative D call: TRBD2 (7 bases). CDR3 length: 15 residues. V lost 4 bases and J 4 bases, leaving 17 bases between the germline ends. The germline CDR1 and CDR2 sequences are MNHNS and SASEGT. CDR3 sequence reads: CASSGAGRGTYEQYV. In DNA form, the CDR3 reads TGTGCCAGCAGTGGAGCAGGGAGGGGGACTTACGAGCAGTACGTC.

The gene calls are TRBV10-3 and TRBJ2-2; perhaps TRBD2 as D (6 bases). The CDR3 is made up of 17 amino acids. Between the trimmed V and J ends, which lost 3 bases and 6 bases, there was a span of 20 bases. CDR1 ENHRY and CDR2 SYGVKD come from the germline V gene. CDR3 in amino acids: CAISELGAGTSSGELFF. CDR3 in DNA: TGTGCCATCAGTGAACTCGGGGCGGGGACTTCTTCCGGGGAGCTGTTTTTT.

J is TRBJ2-4 and V is TRBV4-1; 8 positions agree with TRBD2. This CDR3 contains 18 residues. J gave up 5 bases and V 0 bases, and 12 bases lay outside the gene matches. From germline, CDR1 is MGHRA and CDR2 YSYEKL. CDR3 sequence (DNA): TGCGCCAGCAGCCAAGAGCGTGGAAGCGGGGGCCATCAAAACATTCAGTACTTC. Translated: CASSQERGSGGHQNIQYF.

This clone was detected only once. The J gene is TRBJ1-5, the V gene TRBV19; D is undetermined. The CDR3 extends over 16 amino acids. CDR1 and CDR2 (germline): LNHDA, SQIVND (reference sequence). Trimming took off 5 bases at V and 5 bases at J, with 19 bases between the two ends. In DNA, the CDR3 is TGTGCCAGTAGTTTTCCGCAGATCGCTCGGGATCAGCCCCAGCATTTT. Translating gives CASSFPQIARDQPQHF. The variable domain in full, completed from reference TRBV19 and TRBJ1-5, reads DGGITQSPKYLFRKEGQNVTLSCEQNLNHDAMYWYRQDPGQGLRLIYYSQIVNDFQKGDIAEGYSVSREKKESFPLTVTSAQKNPTAFYLCASSFPQIARDQPQHFGDGTRLSIL.

V gene TRBV29-1 combines with J gene TRBJ1-1, with a possible D match to TRBD1 (6 bases). The germline V and J ends were trimmed by 6 bases and 1 base, with 15 bases remaining between them. There are 14 residues in the CDR3. Germline CDR1 reads SQVTM; CDR2 reads ANQGSEA. The CDR3 sequence is CSVARGPQNTEAFF. The CDR3 bases are TGCAGCGTCGCCAGGGGCCCCCAGAACACTGAAGCTTTCTTT. Using reference TRBV29-1 and TRBJ1-1 for the parts outside the CDR3, the full variable domain is SAVISQKPSRDICQRGTSLTIQCQVDSQVTMMFWYRQQPGQSLTLIATANQGSEATYESGFVIDKFPISRPNLTFSTLTVSNMSPEDSSIYLCSVARGPQNTEAFFGQGTRLTVV.